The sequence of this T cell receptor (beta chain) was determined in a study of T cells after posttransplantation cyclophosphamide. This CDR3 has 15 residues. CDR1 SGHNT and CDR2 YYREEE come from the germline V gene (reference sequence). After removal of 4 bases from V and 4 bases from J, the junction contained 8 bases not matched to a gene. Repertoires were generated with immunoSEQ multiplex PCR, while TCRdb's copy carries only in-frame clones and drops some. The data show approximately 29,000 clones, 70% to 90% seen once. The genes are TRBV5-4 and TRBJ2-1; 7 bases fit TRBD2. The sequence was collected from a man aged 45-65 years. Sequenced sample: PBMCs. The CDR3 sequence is CASSGGTIAYNEQFF. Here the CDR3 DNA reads TGTGCCAGCAGCGGTGGGACTATTGCTTACAATGAGCAGTTCTTC.